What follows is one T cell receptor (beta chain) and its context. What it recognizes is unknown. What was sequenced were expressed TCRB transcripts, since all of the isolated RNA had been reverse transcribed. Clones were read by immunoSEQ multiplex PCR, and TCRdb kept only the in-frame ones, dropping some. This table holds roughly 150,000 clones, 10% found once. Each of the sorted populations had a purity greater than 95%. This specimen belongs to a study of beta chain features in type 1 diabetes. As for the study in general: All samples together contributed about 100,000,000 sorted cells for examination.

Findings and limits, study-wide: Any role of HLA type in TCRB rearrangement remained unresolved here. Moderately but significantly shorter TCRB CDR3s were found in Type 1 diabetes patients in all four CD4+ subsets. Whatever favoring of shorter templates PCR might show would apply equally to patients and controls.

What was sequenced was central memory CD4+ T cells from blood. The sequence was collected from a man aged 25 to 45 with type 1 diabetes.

The DNA of the CDR3 is TGTGCCAGCAGTTTTCCACGACAGGGAAATCAGCCCCAGCATTTT. Its protein product is CASSFPRQGNQPQHF. The rearrangement uses TRBV28 and TRBJ1-5; TRBD1 aligns across 7 bases. Trimming removed 3 bases from V and 4 bases from J; junction bases left unmatched: 6. The CDR3 runs to 15 residues. Germline lookup yields CDR1 MDHEN and CDR2 SYDVKM.